A selection of T cell receptor beta chains follows, all from one sample in a study of CD8 T cells in ankylosing spondylitis. TCRdb independently ran MiXCR on the 5' RACE reads; one entry per CDR3 protein. This repertoire shows some 15,000 distinct CDR3 sequences, under 8.5% found once; its top ten account for less than 35%. What was sequenced was blood. These receptors came from a male donor with ankylosing spondylitis or in good health (not recorded which). The CDR3 runs from the conserved cysteine through the conserved F or W. The D gene is left open where the match is weak. Expanded clones are given a class, and other clones once, few, many or no size at all.

D,size,V,J,CDR3,DNA
NA,NA,TRBV7-9,TRBJ2-1,CASSLDNAGMGDEQFF,TGTGCCAGCAGCTTAGATAACGCCGGGATGGGCGATGAGCAGTTCTTC
TRBD1,many,TRBV10-3,TRBJ2-1,CAIRPDRVSYNEQFF,TGTGCCATCAGACCCGACAGGGTGTCCTACAATGAGCAGTTCTTC
NA,many,TRBV6-6,TRBJ2-1,CASSYSTVIEQFF,TGTGCCAGCAGTTACTCAACAGTCATTGAGCAGTTCTTC
NA,many,TRBV5-1,TRBJ2-7,CASSLETNSEQYF,TGCGCCAGCAGCTTGGAGACTAACTCCGAGCAGTACTTC
NA,NA,TRBV11-2,TRBJ2-2,CASSRRGNTGELFF,TGTGCCAGCAGCCGCCGGGGGAACACCGGGGAGCTGTTTTTT
NA,many,TRBV25-1,TRBJ2-1,CASSELPYNEQFF,TGTGCCAGCAGTGAACTACCTTACAATGAGCAGTTCTTC
NA,many,TRBV25-1,TRBJ1-4,CASSDHRSTNEKLFF,TGTGCCAGCAGTGATCACAGATCAACTAATGAAAAACTGTTTTTT
NA,medium-sized,TRBV6-2/TRBV6-3,TRBJ2-1,CASSPFSSYNEQFF,TGTGCCAGCAGCCCCTTCTCATCCTACAATGAGCAGTTCTTC
NA,few,TRBV20-1,TRBJ1-1,CSARTQGGTEAFF,TGCAGTGCTAGAACCCAGGGAGGTACTGAAGCTTTCTTT
NA,few,TRBV4-3,TRBJ2-2,CASSALGPNTGELFF,TGCGCCAGCAGCGCCTTGGGACCGAACACCGGGGAGCTGTTTTTT
NA,many,TRBV20-1,TRBJ2-7,CSAIGNEQYF,TGCAGTGCTATTGGGAACGAGCAGTACTTC
TRBD1,NA,TRBV28,TRBJ1-5,CASSSTPDREDQPQHF,TGTGCCAGCAGTTCGACTCCGGACAGGGAGGATCAGCCCCAGCATTTT
NA,NA,TRBV18,TRBJ1-4,CASSPDRLIKATNEKLFF,TGTGCCAGCTCACCCGACAGACTTATCAAGGCAACTAATGAAAAACTGTTTTTT
TRBD2,many,TRBV7-2,TRBJ2-1,CASSLYSGRASEQFF,TGTGCCAGCAGCTTATACAGCGGGAGGGCTAGTGAGCAGTTCTTC
NA,NA,TRBV5-1,TRBJ2-2,CASRFDGRDTGELFF,TGCGCCAGCAGGTTCGATGGGCGGGACACCGGGGAGCTGTTTTTT
TRBD1,many,TRBV5-1,TRBJ2-5,CASAPGRGQETQYF,TGCGCCAGTGCCCCCGGCAGGGGGCAAGAGACCCAGTACTTC
NA,many,TRBV12-3/TRBV12-4,TRBJ2-5,CASSLVLAVKYF,TGTGCCAGCAGTTTAGTATTGGCTGTAAAGTACTTC
NA,few,TRBV20-1,TRBJ2-3,CSARLADTQYF,TGCAGTGCTAGATTAGCAGATACGCAGTATTTT
NA,many,TRBV12-3/TRBV12-4,TRBJ2-1,CASTRLEDEQFF,TGTGCCAGCACCAGACTAGAGGATGAGCAGTTCTTC
NA,NA,TRBV20-1,TRBJ2-1,CSARQGTGLYNEQFF,TGCAGTGCTAGACAGGGGACGGGTCTTTACAATGAGCAGTTCTTC
TRBD1,NA,TRBV12-3/TRBV12-4,TRBJ2-3,CASSSGQLGTDTQYF,TGTGCCAGCAGTTCGGGACAGCTAGGCACAGATACGCAGTATTTT
NA,NA,TRBV20-1,TRBJ2-3,CSASGGTDTQYF,TGCAGTGCTAGCGGGGGCACAGATACGCAGTATTTT
NA,many,TRBV10-2,TRBJ2-3,CASSPTDTQYF,TGCGCCAGCAGTCCCACAGATACGCAGTATTTT
TRBD2,NA,TRBV28,TRBJ2-3,CASSISGGARNTQYF,TGTGCCAGCAGTATTAGCGGGGGGGCCCGAAATACGCAGTATTTT
TRBD2,many,TRBV3-1,TRBJ2-3,CASSQDERGGLDTQYF,TGTGCCAGCAGCCAAGATGAGCGGGGGGGCCTAGATACGCAGTATTTT
NA,NA,TRBV23-1,TRBJ1-1,CASSQRLNTEAFF,TGCGCCAGCAGTCAGAGGCTGAACACTGAAGCTTTCTTT
TRBD2,many,TRBV20-1,TRBJ2-2,CSARKSGRDTGELFF,TGCAGTGCTAGAAAAAGCGGGAGAGACACCGGGGAGCTGTTTTTT
TRBD1,medium-sized,TRBV7-2,TRBJ2-3,CASSPPTGGTDTQYF,TGTGCCAGCAGCCCCCCGACAGGGGGCACAGATACGCAGTATTTT
TRBD1,few,TRBV5-1,TRBJ2-1,CASSTGQLYNEQFF,TGCGCCAGCAGCACGGGACAGCTATACAATGAGCAGTTCTTC
NA,many,TRBV20-1,TRBJ2-1,CSARVGGYNEQFF,TGCAGTGCTAGAGTCGGGGGTTACAATGAGCAGTTCTTC
NA,NA,TRBV5-1,TRBJ2-1,CASNTGLDEQFF,TGCGCCAGCAATACGGGTCTCGATGAGCAGTTCTTC
NA,medium-sized,TRBV20-1,TRBJ2-7,CSARGGYEQYF,TGCAGTGCCCGAGGGGGCTACGAGCAGTACTTC
NA,NA,TRBV12-3/TRBV12-4,TRBJ1-5,CASSRGDQPQHF,TGTGCCAGCAGTAGAGGGGATCAGCCCCAGCATTTT
NA,many,TRBV20-1,TRBJ2-5,CSARDFRKETQYF,TGCAGTGCTAGAGATTTCAGGAAAGAGACCCAGTACTTC
TRBD1,many,TRBV12-3/TRBV12-4,TRBJ1-4,CASSPQGEKLFF,TGTGCCAGCAGTCCACAGGGGGAGAAACTGTTTTTT
NA,NA,TRBV12-3/TRBV12-4,TRBJ2-1,CASSLYQSNEQFF,TGTGCCAGCAGTTTATACCAGTCCAATGAGCAGTTCTTC
TRBD2,many,TRBV29-1,TRBJ2-4,CSVAWGGLAKNIQYF,TGCAGCGTCGCCTGGGGGGGTCTAGCCAAAAACATTCAGTACTTC
NA,many,TRBV7-6,TRBJ2-1,CASAPHQGSSYNEQFF,TGTGCCAGCGCCCCTCATCAGGGGAGCTCCTACAATGAGCAGTTCTTC
NA,few,TRBV19,TRBJ2-4,CASSIRDINIQYF,TGTGCCAGTAGTATACGGGACATAAACATTCAGTACTTC
TRBD2,many,TRBV7-2,TRBJ2-3,CASSLVGGGEDTQYF,TGTGCCAGCAGCTTAGTAGGCGGGGGTGAGGATACGCAGTATTTT
TRBD2,NA,TRBV20-1,TRBJ2-1,CSATSGRFNEQFF,TGCAGTGCTACTAGCGGGAGGTTCAATGAGCAGTTCTTC
NA,NA,TRBV6-2/TRBV6-3,TRBJ2-2,CASSLVVGGDTGELFF,TGTGCCAGCAGCCTTGTCGTGGGTGGAGACACCGGGGAGCTGTTTTTT
NA,NA,TRBV7-2,TRBJ2-3,CASSPTEGGSTDTQYF,TGTGCCAGCAGCCCAACGGAGGGGGGGAGCACAGATACGCAGTATTTT